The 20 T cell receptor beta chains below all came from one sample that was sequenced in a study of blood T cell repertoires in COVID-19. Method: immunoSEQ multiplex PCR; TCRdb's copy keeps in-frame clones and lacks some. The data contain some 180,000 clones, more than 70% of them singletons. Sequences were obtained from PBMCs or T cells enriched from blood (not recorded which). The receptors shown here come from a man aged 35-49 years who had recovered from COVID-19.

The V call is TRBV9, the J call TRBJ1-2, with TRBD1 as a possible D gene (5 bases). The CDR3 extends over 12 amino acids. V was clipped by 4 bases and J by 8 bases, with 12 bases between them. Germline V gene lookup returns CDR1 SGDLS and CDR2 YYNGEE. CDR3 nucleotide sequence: TGTGCCAGCAGCTTCAGGGAGGGCGGCTACACCTTC. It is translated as CASSFREGGYTF.

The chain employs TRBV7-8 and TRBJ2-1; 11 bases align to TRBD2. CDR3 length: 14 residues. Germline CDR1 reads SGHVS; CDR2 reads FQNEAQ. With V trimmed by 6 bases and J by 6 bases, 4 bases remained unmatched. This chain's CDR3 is CASRELAGANEQFF. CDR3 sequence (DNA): TGTGCCAGCAGAGAACTAGCGGGAGCCAATGAGCAGTTCTTC.

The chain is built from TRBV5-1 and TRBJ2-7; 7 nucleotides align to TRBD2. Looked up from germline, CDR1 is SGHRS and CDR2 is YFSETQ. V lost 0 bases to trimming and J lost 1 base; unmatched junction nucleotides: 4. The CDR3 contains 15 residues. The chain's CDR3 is CASSLAGGGSYEQYF. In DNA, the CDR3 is TGCGCCAGCAGCTTGGCCGGCGGGGGATCCTACGAGCAGTACTTC. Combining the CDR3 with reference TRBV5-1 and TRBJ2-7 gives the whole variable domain KAGVTQTPRYLIKTRGQQVTLSCSPISGHRSVSWYQQTPGQGLQFLFEYFSETQRNKGNFPGRFSGRQFSNSRSEMNVSTLELGDSALYLCASSLAGGGSYEQYFGPGTRLTVT.

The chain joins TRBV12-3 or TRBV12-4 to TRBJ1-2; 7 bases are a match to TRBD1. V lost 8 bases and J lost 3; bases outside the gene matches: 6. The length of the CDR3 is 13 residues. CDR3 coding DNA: TGTGCCAGCGGGACAGATACGGACTATGGCTACACCTTC. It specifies CASGTDTDYGYTF.

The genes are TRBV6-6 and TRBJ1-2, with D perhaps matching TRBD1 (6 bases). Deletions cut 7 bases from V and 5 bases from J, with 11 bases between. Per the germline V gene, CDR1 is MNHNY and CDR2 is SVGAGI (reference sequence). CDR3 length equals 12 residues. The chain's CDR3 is CASTQGSYGYTF. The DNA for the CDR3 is TGTGCCAGCACCCAGGGGAGTTATGGCTACACCTTC.

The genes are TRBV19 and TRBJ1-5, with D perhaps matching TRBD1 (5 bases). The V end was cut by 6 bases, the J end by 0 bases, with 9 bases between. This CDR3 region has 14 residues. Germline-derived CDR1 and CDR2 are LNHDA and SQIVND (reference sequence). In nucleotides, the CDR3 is TGTGCCAGTAGCGGGACTTATAGCAATCAGCCCCAGCATTTT. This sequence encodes CASSGTYSNQPQHF.

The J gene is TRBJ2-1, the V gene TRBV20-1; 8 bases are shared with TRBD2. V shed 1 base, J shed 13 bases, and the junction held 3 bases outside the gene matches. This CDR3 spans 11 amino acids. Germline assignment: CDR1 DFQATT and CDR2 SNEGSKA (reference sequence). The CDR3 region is CSARGGTSQFF. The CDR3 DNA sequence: TGCAGTGCTAGAGGTGGGACTAGTCAGTTCTTC.

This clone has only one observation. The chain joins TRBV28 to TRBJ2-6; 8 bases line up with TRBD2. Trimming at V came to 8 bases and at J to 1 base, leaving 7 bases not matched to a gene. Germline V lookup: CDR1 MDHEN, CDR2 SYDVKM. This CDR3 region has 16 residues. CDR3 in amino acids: CASCSGSGSGANVLTF. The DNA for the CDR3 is TGTGCCAGCTGCAGCGGGAGTGGTTCTGGGGCCAACGTCCTGACTTTC.

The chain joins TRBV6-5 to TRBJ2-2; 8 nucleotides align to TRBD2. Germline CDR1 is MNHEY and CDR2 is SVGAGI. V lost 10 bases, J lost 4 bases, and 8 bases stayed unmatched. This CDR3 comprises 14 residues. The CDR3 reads CATKAGEVTGELFF. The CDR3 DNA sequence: TGTGCCACCAAAGCGGGGGAGGTCACCGGGGAGCTGTTTTTT.

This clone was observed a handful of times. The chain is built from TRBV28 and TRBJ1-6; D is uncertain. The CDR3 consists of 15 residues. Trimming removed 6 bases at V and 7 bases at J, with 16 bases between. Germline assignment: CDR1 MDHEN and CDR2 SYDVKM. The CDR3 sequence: CASRFAFPINSPLHF. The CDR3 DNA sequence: TGTGCCAGCAGGTTCGCGTTCCCAATAAATTCACCCCTCCACTTT.

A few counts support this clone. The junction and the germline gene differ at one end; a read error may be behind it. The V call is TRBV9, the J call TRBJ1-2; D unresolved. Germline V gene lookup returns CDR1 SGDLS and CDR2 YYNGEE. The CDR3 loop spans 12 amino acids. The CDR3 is CASSVGDGEDAF. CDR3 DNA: TGTGCCAGCAGCGTAGGCGACGGAGAAGATGCCTTC.

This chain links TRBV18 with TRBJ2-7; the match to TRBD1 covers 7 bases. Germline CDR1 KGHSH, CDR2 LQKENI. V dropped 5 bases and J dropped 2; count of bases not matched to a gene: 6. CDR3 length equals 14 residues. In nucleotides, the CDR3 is TGTGCCAGCTCAGCAAAGACAGGGACCTACGAGCAGTACTTC. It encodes CASSAKTGTYEQYF.

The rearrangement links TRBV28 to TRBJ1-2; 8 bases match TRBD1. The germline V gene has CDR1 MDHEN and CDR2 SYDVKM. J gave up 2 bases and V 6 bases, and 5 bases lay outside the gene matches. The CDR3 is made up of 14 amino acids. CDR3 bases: TGTGCCAGCAGGAGACAGGGGAGGAACTATGGCTACACCTTC. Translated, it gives CASRRQGRNYGYTF.

Written as DNA, the CDR3 is TGTGCCAGTAGTCCCCAGGGGGGAGGCACTGAAGCTTTCTTT. Residues: CASSPQGGGTEAFF. The chain is built from TRBV19 and TRBJ1-1, with 7 bases that match TRBD1. Losses at the gene ends were 5 bases for V and 4 bases for J; bases not matched to a gene: 7. The length of the CDR3 is 14 residues. Germline V gives CDR1 LNHDA, CDR2 SQIVND (reference sequence).

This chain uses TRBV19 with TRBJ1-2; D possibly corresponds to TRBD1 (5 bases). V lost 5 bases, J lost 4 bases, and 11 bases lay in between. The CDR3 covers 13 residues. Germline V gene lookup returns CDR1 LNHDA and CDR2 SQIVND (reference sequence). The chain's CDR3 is CASSADRTYGYTF. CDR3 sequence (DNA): TGTGCCAGTAGTGCCGACAGAACCTATGGCTACACCTTC. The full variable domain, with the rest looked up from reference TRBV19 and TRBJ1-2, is DGGITQSPKYLFRKEGQNVTLSCEQNLNHDAMYWYRQDPGQGLRLIYYSQIVNDFQKGDIAEGYSVSREKKESFPLTVTSAQKNPTAFYLCASSADRTYGYTFGSGTRLTVV.

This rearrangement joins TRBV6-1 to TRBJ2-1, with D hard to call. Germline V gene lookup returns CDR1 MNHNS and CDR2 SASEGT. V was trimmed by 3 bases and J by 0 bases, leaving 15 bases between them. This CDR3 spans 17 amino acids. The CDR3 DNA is TGTGCCAGCAGTGACGCCTATATCGGAGTCTCCTACAATGAGCAGTTCTTC. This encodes CASSDAYIGVSYNEQFF.

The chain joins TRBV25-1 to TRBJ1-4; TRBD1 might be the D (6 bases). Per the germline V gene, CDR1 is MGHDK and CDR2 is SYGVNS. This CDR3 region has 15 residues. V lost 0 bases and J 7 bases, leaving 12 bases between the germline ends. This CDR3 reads CASSEYKGEIEKLFF. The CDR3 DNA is TGTGCCAGCAGTGAATATAAGGGGGAGATTGAAAAACTGTTTTTT.

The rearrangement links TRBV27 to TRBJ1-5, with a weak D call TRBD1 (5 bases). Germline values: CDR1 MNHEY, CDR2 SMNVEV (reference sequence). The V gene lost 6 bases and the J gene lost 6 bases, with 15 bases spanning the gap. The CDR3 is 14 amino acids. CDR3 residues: CASSLTDGGQPQHF. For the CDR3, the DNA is TGTGCCAGCAGCCTGACCGACGGGGGTCAGCCCCAGCATTTT.

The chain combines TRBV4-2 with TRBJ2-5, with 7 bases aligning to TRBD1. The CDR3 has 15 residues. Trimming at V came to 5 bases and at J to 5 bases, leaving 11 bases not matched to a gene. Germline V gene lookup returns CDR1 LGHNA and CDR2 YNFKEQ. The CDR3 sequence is CASSAPGQAGETQYF. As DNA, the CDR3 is TGTGCCAGCAGCGCCCCCGGACAGGCAGGGGAGACCCAGTACTTC.

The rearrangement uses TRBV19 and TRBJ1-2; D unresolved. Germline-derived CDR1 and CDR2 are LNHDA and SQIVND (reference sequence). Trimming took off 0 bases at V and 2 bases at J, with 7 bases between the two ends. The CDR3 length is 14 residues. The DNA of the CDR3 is TGTGCCAGTAGTATAGACGGCAGGAACTATGGCTACACCTTC. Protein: CASSIDGRNYGYTF.